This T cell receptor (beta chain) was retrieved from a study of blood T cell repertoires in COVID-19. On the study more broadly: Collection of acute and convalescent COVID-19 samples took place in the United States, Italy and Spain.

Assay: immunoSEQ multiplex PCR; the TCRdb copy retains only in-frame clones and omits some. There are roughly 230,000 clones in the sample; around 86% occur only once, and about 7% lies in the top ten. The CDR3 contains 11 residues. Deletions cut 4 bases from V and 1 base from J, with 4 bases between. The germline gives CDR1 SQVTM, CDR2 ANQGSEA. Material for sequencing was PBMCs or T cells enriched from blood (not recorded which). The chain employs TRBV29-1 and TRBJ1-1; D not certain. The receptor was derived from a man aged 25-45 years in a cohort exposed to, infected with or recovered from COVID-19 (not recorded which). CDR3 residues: CSVVQNTEAFF. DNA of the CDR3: TGCAGCGTTGTTCAGAACACTGAAGCTTTCTTT.